This TCR beta chain came from a study of PD-L1 blockade in urothelial cancer. Study at large: Most patients, about 85% of the 29, were males with bladder-origin cancer.

Time point specified: pretreatment peripheral blood. The CDR3 spans 15 residues. Germline values: CDR1 SNHLY, CDR2 FYNNEI. Germline trimming cut 8 bases from V and 5 bases from J; bases unmatched to any gene: 11. TCRdb's copy holds only in-frame clones and misses some; the assay was immunoSEQ multiplex PCR. The data hold tens of thousands of clones, with about 90% observed a single time. The receptor's source is a man in his 60s with urothelial cancer. The V and J genes are TRBV2 and TRBJ2-4; 8 bases agree with TRBD2. The sequencing used PBMCs, collected around atezolizumab (anti-PD-L1) treatment. The CDR3 region has the DNA TGTGCCAGCGGAGGGGACTGGCGGGGGGAAAACATTCAGTACTTC. It codes for CASGGDWRGENIQYF.